This is a list of T cell receptor beta chains from one sample in a study of cytomegalovirus exposure and HLA in healthy donors. The method was immunoSEQ multiplex PCR; TCRdb's version includes in-frame clones alone and lacks a portion of them. The sample carries around 150,000 clones, less than 80% recorded once. What was sequenced was PBMCs. The receptors shown here come from a man aged 35 to 55 in good health and CMV-seronegative. Each CDR3 is given with its conserved first and last residue.

J: TRBJ1-1; V: TRBV7-3; length: 16; CDR3: CASSPPPGTGLFGAFF
J: TRBJ2-1; V: TRBV4-3; length: 19; CDR3: CASSQNPDSLRMGYNEQFF
J: TRBJ1-5; V: TRBV4-1; length: 15; CDR3: CASSQTIGGKQPQHF
J: TRBJ2-5; V: TRBV10-3; length: 12; CDR3: CAISEQGETQYF
J: TRBJ2-5; V: TRBV27; length: 15; CDR3: CASSFASRDQETQYF
J: TRBJ2-2; V: TRBV2; length: 15; CDR3: CASSEGQANVEELFF
J: TRBJ2-3; V: TRBV27; length: 14; CDR3: CASSFRGSTDTQYF
J: TRBJ2-2; V: TRBV6-5; length: 14; CDR3: CASSYRTNTGELFF
J: TRBJ1-2; V: TRBV11-1; length: 13; CDR3: CASSLRRGYGYTF
J: TRBJ2-7; V: TRBV18; length: 15; CDR3: CASSPDAGSSYEQYF
J: TRBJ1-2; V: TRBV2; length: 14; CDR3: CATSRTGGGYGYTF
J: TRBJ2-3; V: TRBV7-6; length: 17; CDR3: CASSSPTIVRAGGPQYF
J: TRBJ2-7; V: TRBV9; length: 16; CDR3: CASSGTTSGGAYEQYF
J: TRBJ1-6; V: TRBV6-5; length: 15; CDR3: CASSYSGEMSSPLHF
J: TRBJ1-1; V: TRBV5-4; length: 15; CDR3: CASSTSAGGGTEAFF
J: TRBJ1-2; V: TRBV27; length: 15; CDR3: CASSSTYGQGRSYTF
J: TRBJ1-1; V: TRBV5-6; length: 13; CDR3: CATLGRGYTEAFF
J: TRBJ1-6; V: TRBV5-4; length: 15; CDR3: CASSLEGQGYSPLHF
J: TRBJ2-1; V: TRBV28; length: 15; CDR3: CASIATEGAYNEQFF
J: TRBJ2-3; V: TRBV4-2; length: 17; CDR3: CASSQDTSSGGTDTQYF
J: TRBJ1-1; V: TRBV5-1; length: 16; CDR3: CASSGGGQGRGPEAFF
J: TRBJ1-3; V: TRBV29-1; length: 13; CDR3: CSVVQGFGNTIYF
J: TRBJ1-1; V: TRBV5-8; length: 14; CDR3: CASSHGQVHTEAFF
J: TRBJ2-7; V: TRBV7-6; length: 15; CDR3: CASSLGDSASYEQYF
J: TRBJ2-7; V: TRBV27; length: 16; CDR3: CASSLGLAGDLREQYF
J: TRBJ1-5; V: TRBV6-5; length: 15; CDR3: CASSTGNPYNQPQHF
J: TRBJ2-4; V: TRBV5-6; length: 17; CDR3: CASSSTTGGVAKNIQYF
J: TRBJ1-3; V: TRBV15; length: 17; CDR3: CATSRDPTGNSGNTIYF
J: TRBJ2-1; V: TRBV10-3; length: 15; CDR3: CAISDLAGGFDEQFF
J: TRBJ2-3; V: TRBV2; length: 15; CDR3: CASSPTGVATDTQYF
J: TRBJ1-4; V: TRBV2; length: 15; CDR3: CASSEVQGLGEKLFF
J: TRBJ1-2; V: TRBV14; length: 13; CDR3: CASRGQGGYGYTF
J: TRBJ2-1; V: TRBV9; length: 12; CDR3: CASSVGGGEQFF
J: TRBJ2-7; V: TRBV5-4; length: 14; CDR3: CASSLGAGGYEQYF
J: TRBJ2-7; V: TRBV10-3; length: 14; CDR3: CAITVGQGLSEQYF